These 32 T cell receptor beta chains were sequenced from one sample in a study of blood T cell repertoires in COVID-19. Profiling relied on immunoSEQ multiplex PCR, and the TCRdb table lists in-frame clones only, not all of them. The sample yields 90,000 to 150,000 clones, roughly 76% seen once. Sequencing was done on a sample of peripheral blood. The receptor source for this set is a human donor in a cohort sampled during active COVID-19.

The genes are TRBV6-2 or TRBV6-3 and TRBJ2-7; 8 nucleotides match TRBD2. The CDR3 length is 12 residues. V shed 5 bases and J 6 bases; nucleotides not matched to a gene: 3. Germline CDR1 is MNHEY and CDR2 is SVGEGT. In DNA form, the CDR3 reads TGTGCCAGCAGTAGCGGGAGACGCGAGCAGTACTTC. This gives the protein CASSSGRREQYF.

The V gene is TRBV7-2, the J gene TRBJ1-1, with 9 bases identical to TRBD1. V dropped 5 bases and J dropped 3; count of bases not matched to a gene: 7. The CDR3 consists of 15 residues. Looked up from germline, CDR1 is SGHTA and CDR2 is FQGNSA. The CDR3 DNA reads as TGTGCCAGCAGCGCACAGGGGGCAGTTGACACTGAAGCTTTCTTT. Its protein product is CASSAQGAVDTEAFF.

The chain combines TRBV6-1 with TRBJ1-1, with a weak D call TRBD1 (5 bases). CDR1 and CDR2 (germline): MNHNS, SASEGT. This CDR3 is built from 12 residues. Deletions cut 2 bases from V and 5 bases from J, with 6 bases between. CDR3 sequence (DNA): TGTGCCAGCAGTGAACAGGGAACTGAAGCTTTCTTT. This translates into CASSEQGTEAFF.

The genes are TRBV7-2 and TRBJ2-1; no firm D call. CDR3 length: 14 residues. Germline V gene lookup returns CDR1 SGHTA and CDR2 FQGNSA. V was cut by 5 bases and J by 1 base, with 9 bases left in between. The CDR3 here is CASSPPRSYNEQFF. In nucleotides, the CDR3 is TGTGCCAGCAGCCCCCCGAGGTCCTACAATGAGCAGTTCTTC.

This clone was seen a few times. In DNA, the CDR3 is TGTGCCAGCAGTGAGGGCTCTGGGGCCAACGTCCTGACTTTC. Translation: CASSEGSGANVLTF. The chain recombines TRBV27 with TRBJ2-6, with a tentative D call TRBD2 (5 bases). CDR1 and CDR2 (germline): MNHEY, SMNVEV (reference sequence). Trimming left V 5 bases short and J 0 bases short, with 5 bases between. This CDR3 is 14 amino acids long.

This clone was counted between two and nine times. The rearrangement links TRBV29-1 to TRBJ2-7; 12 nucleotides agree with TRBD1. The CDR3 runs 13 residues. CDR1 is SQVTM and CDR2 is ANQGSEA in the germline V gene. V was pared by 4 bases and J by 5 bases, with 3 bases of the junction left unmatched. The CDR3 sequence: CSVGDRGHHEQYF. In nucleotides, the CDR3 is TGCAGCGTTGGGGACAGGGGGCATCACGAGCAGTACTTC.

The rearrangement joins TRBV19 to TRBJ1-1, with unresolved D. Trimming left V 5 bases short and J 0 bases short, with 10 bases between. This CDR3 is 14 amino acids long. Germline V gene lookup returns CDR1 LNHDA and CDR2 SQIVND (reference sequence). Here the CDR3 DNA reads TGTGCCAGTAGTGGCAGATTACTGAACACTGAAGCTTTCTTT. Translating gives CASSGRLLNTEAFF.

The V gene is TRBV19, the J gene TRBJ2-7; 9 nucleotides line up with TRBD1. After removal of 6 bases from V and 3 bases from J, the junction contained 3 bases not matched to a gene. The CDR3 extends over 13 amino acids. The germline V gene encodes CDR1 LNHDA and CDR2 SQIVND (reference sequence). CDR3 DNA: TGTGCCAGTAGAGGGACAGGGCGCTACGAGCAGTACTTC. Translating gives CASRGTGRYEQYF.

The chain couples TRBV4-3 to TRBJ2-7, with 8 positions matching TRBD2. The trim removed 2 bases at V and 0 bases at J, leaving 6 bases unmatched. The CDR3 extends over 16 amino acids. Germline loops: CDR1 LGHNA, CDR2 YSLEER. The CDR3 DNA follows: TGCGCCAGCAGCCAATCCATGCGGGGGGACTCCTACGAGCAGTACTTC. Translated, it gives CASSQSMRGDSYEQYF.

DNA of the CDR3: TGTGCCACCAGTGATGGCACCACTAACTATGGCTACACCTTC. It translates to CATSDGTTNYGYTF. V usage is TRBV24-1 and J usage is TRBJ1-2, with D unclear. The CDR3 totals 14 residues. The V end lost 3 bases, the J end lost 0 bases, and 7 bases lay between the germline ends. CDR1 is KGHDR and CDR2 is SFDVKD in the germline V gene.

The CDR3 DNA is TGCGCCAGCAGCCTGGACCCTAGCGGGATTAATGAGCAGTTCTTC. This encodes CASSLDPSGINEQFF. This sequence joins TRBV5-1 and TRBJ2-1, with 9 bases identical to TRBD2. This CDR3 has 15 amino acids. V lost 4 bases to trimming and J lost 7 bases; unmatched junction nucleotides: 9. Germline CDR1 and CDR2: SGHRS and YFSETQ.

The table lists this clone with a few counts. The chain joins TRBV6-5 to TRBJ2-7; no firm D call. The CDR3 runs to 14 residues. Trimming shortened V by 2 bases and J by 0 bases, and 8 bases separated the two germline ends. Per germline, CDR1 MNHEY and CDR2 SVGAGI. The CDR3 nucleotides read TGTGCCAGCAGTTACGAGACATACTCCTACGAGCAGTACTTC. It specifies CASSYETYSYEQYF.

This clone has more than one count but fewer than ten. The rearrangement joins TRBV5-4 to TRBJ1-2; D call uncertain. Germline-derived CDR1 and CDR2 are SGHNT and YYREEE (reference sequence). Trimming stripped 4 bases from V and 5 bases from J, with 9 bases between. This CDR3 comprises 12 residues. DNA of the CDR3: TGTGCCAGCAGCGCCCCGGGGTATGGCTACACCTTC. This codes for CASSAPGYGYTF.

V is TRBV5-1 and J is TRBJ2-3; the match to TRBD2 covers 8 bases. V lost 3 bases to trimming and J lost 4 bases; unmatched junction nucleotides: 7. CDR1 and CDR2 from the germline V gene are SGHRS and YFSETQ. This CDR3 is built from 15 residues. CDR3 DNA: TGCGCCAGCAGCTGGCAGGGACTAGATTCAGATACGCAGTATTTT. Its protein product is CASSWQGLDSDTQYF. Full variable domain (missing parts from reference TRBV5-1 and TRBJ2-3): KAGVTQTPRYLIKTRGQQVTLSCSPISGHRSVSWYQQTPGQGLQFLFEYFSETQRNKGNFPGRFSGRQFSNSRSEMNVSTLELGDSALYLCASSWQGLDSDTQYFGPGTRLTVL.

The V and J genes are TRBV29-1 and TRBJ2-7, with 7 bases fitting TRBD2. The V gene end was trimmed by 3 bases and the J gene end by 3 bases; junction bases not matched to a gene: 2. CDR3 length: 12 amino acids. Germline V CDR1 and CDR2: SQVTM, ANQGSEA. The DNA for the CDR3 is TGCAGCGTTGAGGCTAGCGGCTACGAGCAGTACTTC. It encodes CSVEASGYEQYF.

This chain connects TRBV6-1 to TRBJ2-7, with D possibly matching TRBD1 (5 bases). Germline V gives CDR1 MNHNS, CDR2 SASEGT. The CDR3 is 13 residues long. Trimming pared 3 bases from V and 9 bases from J, leaving 15 bases between. CDR3 in DNA: TGTGCCAGCAGTGATTTTGGGGCCGTCGGGCAGTACTTC. Translation gives CASSDFGAVGQYF.

This chain uses TRBV3-1 (or the pseudogene TRBV3-2) with TRBJ2-7, with TRBD2 matching 12 bases. CDR1 is LGHDT, CDR2 YNNKEL, per germline (reference sequence). The CDR3 has 14 residues. Losses at the gene ends were 2 bases for V and 4 bases for J; bases not matched to a gene: 0. This CDR3 is CASSQTSGRYEQYF. The CDR3 DNA is TGTGCCAGCAGCCAAACTAGCGGGAGGTACGAGCAGTACTTC.

The V gene is TRBV20-1, the J gene TRBJ2-5; TRBD2 aligns across 9 bases. Germline V CDR1 and CDR2: DFQATT, SNEGSKA (reference sequence). CDR3 length: 16 residues. Germline trimming cut 3 bases from V and 5 bases from J; bases unmatched to any gene: 13. CDR3 amino acids: CSASFSGRPGGETQYF. CDR3 nucleotides: TGCAGTGCTAGTTTTAGCGGGAGACCGGGGGGCGAGACCCAGTACTTC.

The rearrangement joins TRBV18 to TRBJ2-7; the match to TRBD1 covers 8 bases. The CDR3 contains 13 residues. Trimming took 4 bases from V and 4 from J; bases not matched to a gene: 3. Germline V gives CDR1 KGHSH, CDR2 LQKENI. CDR3 region: CASSLQGVYEQYF. Here the CDR3 DNA reads TGTGCCAGCTCACTACAGGGGGTTTACGAGCAGTACTTC.

This sequence joins TRBV19 and TRBJ2-3; weak D call: TRBD1 (6 bases). The germline gives CDR1 LNHDA, CDR2 SQIVND (reference sequence). The ends were cut back, 3 bases at V and 2 bases at J, with 21 bases in the middle. The CDR3 runs to 18 residues. Here the CDR3 DNA reads TGTGCCAGTAGTATGGCAGGGGCGCTCAGACCGTCCACAGATACGCAGTATTTT. It translates to CASSMAGALRPSTDTQYF.

Only a few counts were recorded for this clone. The chain links TRBV5-1 to TRBJ2-3, with 11 bases fitting TRBD2. With 3 bases clipped from V and 6 bases from J, the junction kept 6 bases outside the gene matches. Germline V CDR1 and CDR2: SGHRS, YFSETQ. The CDR3 covers 15 residues. CDR3 coding DNA: TGCGCCAGCAGCTCGTCGACTAGCGGGGAGGATACGCAGTATTTT. It encodes CASSSSTSGEDTQYF.

The rearrangement links TRBV15 to TRBJ2-7; perhaps TRBD1 as D (5 bases). With 6 bases removed from V and 6 bases from J, the gap between germline ends came to 18 bases. This CDR3 has 14 residues. Germline V lookup: CDR1 LNHNV, CDR2 YYDKDF (reference sequence). CDR3: CATRQDHEIGEQYF. In DNA, the CDR3 is TGTGCCACCAGACAGGACCACGAGATTGGCGAGCAGTACTTC.

The chain has TRBV6-2 or TRBV6-3 and TRBJ2-3, with 7 bases fitting TRBD2. The germline gives CDR1 MNHEY, CDR2 SVGEGT. The CDR3 totals 15 residues. The trim removed 6 bases at V and 0 bases at J, leaving 6 bases unmatched. The CDR3 protein is CASSVSGFSTDTQYF. The CDR3 nucleotides are TGTGCCAGCAGCGTTAGCGGGTTTAGCACAGATACGCAGTATTTT.

The chain recombines TRBV7-8 with TRBJ2-3, with D unresolved. The CDR3 runs 13 residues. CDR1 and CDR2 from the germline V gene are SGHVS and FQNEAQ. V lost 6 bases and J lost 6, with 13 bases in between. The CDR3 nucleotides read TGTGCCAGCAGAAACGCTGCGTGGGATACGCAGTATTTT. Translated, it gives CASRNAAWDTQYF.

The chain combines TRBV4-2 with TRBJ2-1; 15 bases fit TRBD2. The V gene's germline CDR1 is LGHNA and CDR2 YNFKEQ. The junction had 7 bases not matched to a gene; V was cut back by 0 bases and J by 7 bases. This CDR3 spans 18 amino acids. The CDR3: CASSQEWGLAGGGNEQFF. In DNA form, the CDR3 reads TGTGCCAGCAGCCAAGAGTGGGGACTAGCGGGAGGAGGGAATGAGCAGTTCTTC.

The chain employs TRBV7-3 and TRBJ2-3; 8 bases match TRBD2. CDR1 SGHTA and CDR2 FQGTGA come from the germline V gene. J gave up 4 bases and V 0 bases, and 6 bases lay outside the gene matches. This CDR3 region has 16 residues. The CDR3 bases are TGTGCCAGCAGCTTAACGCCGCGGGGGGTTGCAGATACGCAGTATTTT. It is translated as CASSLTPRGVADTQYF.

This chain uses TRBV28 with TRBJ2-5; maybe TRBD2 (6 bases). V lost 5 bases, J lost 9 bases, and 25 bases lay in between. The CDR3 spans 16 residues. Germline CDR1 reads MDHEN; CDR2 reads SYDVKM. CDR3 nucleotide sequence: TGTGCCAGCAGTGCATTGGTGGACTACATAGAAGTGCCCCAGTACTTC. The encoded protein is CASSALVDYIEVPQYF. The whole variable domain, filled in from reference TRBV28 and TRBJ2-5, reads DVKVTQSSRYLVKRTGEKVFLECVQDMDHENMFWYRQDPGLGLRLIYFSYDVKMKEKGDIPEGYSVSREKKERFSLILESASTNQTSMYLCASSALVDYIEVPQYFGPGTRLLVL.

This sequence joins TRBV9 and TRBJ2-1, with D perhaps TRBD2 (7 bases). This CDR3 has 15 amino acids. Germline V gene lookup returns CDR1 SGDLS and CDR2 YYNGEE. The ends were cut back, 2 bases at V and 3 bases at J, with 12 bases in the middle. For the CDR3, the DNA is TGTGCCAGCAGCGTCGGCGGGGGCGTCTACAATGAGCAGTTCTTC. Its protein product is CASSVGGGVYNEQFF.

This chain connects TRBV19 to TRBJ1-2, with 9 bases fitting TRBD1. The CDR3 contains 14 residues. Germline V gene data show CDR1 as LNHDA and CDR2 as SQIVND (reference sequence). V was pared by 9 bases and J by 5 bases, with 10 bases of the junction left unmatched. CDR3 coding DNA: TGTGCCAGCATACCACAGGGGGCGCGGTATGGCTACACCTTC. This codes for CASIPQGARYGYTF. The full variable domain, completed using reference TRBV19 and TRBJ1-2, is DGGITQSPKYLFRKEGQNVTLSCEQNLNHDAMYWYRQDPGQGLRLIYYSQIVNDFQKGDIAEGYSVSREKKESFPLTVTSAQKNPTAFYLCASIPQGARYGYTFGSGTRLTVV.

This clone turned up a few times. V usage is TRBV3-1 (or the pseudogene TRBV3-2) and J usage is TRBJ2-7; 7 nucleotides align to TRBD1. CDR1 is LGHDT and CDR2 is YNNKEL in the germline V gene (reference sequence). The length of the CDR3 is 15 residues. Unmatched junction bases numbered 5, after V lost 1 base and J lost 2 bases. CDR3 sequence (DNA): TGTGCCAGCAGCCAAGGATGGACAGGAGCCTACGAGCAGTACTTC. Translation: CASSQGWTGAYEQYF.

This clone appeared a single time. In DNA, the CDR3 is TGTGCCAGCTCACCAAGAGGGAATCTCCGAAACACCATATATTTT. This gives the protein CASSPRGNLRNTIYF. This chain links TRBV18 with TRBJ1-3; D is unresolved. The V end was cut by 2 bases, the J end by 5 bases, with 13 bases between. The CDR3 spans 15 residues. Germline CDR1 KGHSH, CDR2 LQKENI.

This sequence joins TRBV7-6 and TRBJ2-1, with 11 bases aligning to TRBD2. Per germline, CDR1 SGHVS and CDR2 FNYEAQ. The V gene end was trimmed by 5 bases and the J gene end by 2 bases; junction bases not matched to a gene: 2. The CDR3 consists of 15 residues. CDR3 sequence reads: CASSPSGGTYNEQFF. The CDR3 DNA reads TGTGCCAGCAGCCCTAGCGGGGGGACCTACAATGAGCAGTTCTTC.